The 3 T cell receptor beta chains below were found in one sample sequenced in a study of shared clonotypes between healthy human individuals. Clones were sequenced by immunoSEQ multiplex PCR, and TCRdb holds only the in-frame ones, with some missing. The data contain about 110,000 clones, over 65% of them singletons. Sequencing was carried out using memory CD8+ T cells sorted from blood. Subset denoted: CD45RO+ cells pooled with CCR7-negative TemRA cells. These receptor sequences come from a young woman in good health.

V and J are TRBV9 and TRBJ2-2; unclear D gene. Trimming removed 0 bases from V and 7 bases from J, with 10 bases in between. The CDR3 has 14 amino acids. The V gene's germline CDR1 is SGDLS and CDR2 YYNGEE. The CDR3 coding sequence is TGTGCCAGCAGCGTAGTTGGGGTGTTCGGGGAGCTGTTTTTT. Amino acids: CASSVVGVFGELFF. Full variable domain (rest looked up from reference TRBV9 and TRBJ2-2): DSGVTQTPKHLITATGQRVTLRCSPRSGDLSVYWYQQSLDQGLQFLIQYYNGEERAKGNILERFSAQQFPDLHSELNLSSLELGDSALYFCASSVVGVFGELFFGEGSRLTVL.

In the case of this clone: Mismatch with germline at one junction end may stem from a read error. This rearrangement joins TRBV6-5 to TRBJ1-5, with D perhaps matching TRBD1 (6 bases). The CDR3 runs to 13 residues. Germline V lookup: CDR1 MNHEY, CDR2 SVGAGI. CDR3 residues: CASSDSDSQPQHF. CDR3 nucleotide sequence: TGTGCCAGCAGTGACTCGGACAGCCAGCCCCAGCATTTT.

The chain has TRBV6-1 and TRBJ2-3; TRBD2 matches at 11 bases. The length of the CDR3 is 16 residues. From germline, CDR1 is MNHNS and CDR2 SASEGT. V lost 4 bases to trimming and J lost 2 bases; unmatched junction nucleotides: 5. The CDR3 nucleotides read TGTGCCAGCAGTGGCAGACTAGCGGGGAACACAGATACGCAGTATTTT. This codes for CASSGRLAGNTDTQYF.